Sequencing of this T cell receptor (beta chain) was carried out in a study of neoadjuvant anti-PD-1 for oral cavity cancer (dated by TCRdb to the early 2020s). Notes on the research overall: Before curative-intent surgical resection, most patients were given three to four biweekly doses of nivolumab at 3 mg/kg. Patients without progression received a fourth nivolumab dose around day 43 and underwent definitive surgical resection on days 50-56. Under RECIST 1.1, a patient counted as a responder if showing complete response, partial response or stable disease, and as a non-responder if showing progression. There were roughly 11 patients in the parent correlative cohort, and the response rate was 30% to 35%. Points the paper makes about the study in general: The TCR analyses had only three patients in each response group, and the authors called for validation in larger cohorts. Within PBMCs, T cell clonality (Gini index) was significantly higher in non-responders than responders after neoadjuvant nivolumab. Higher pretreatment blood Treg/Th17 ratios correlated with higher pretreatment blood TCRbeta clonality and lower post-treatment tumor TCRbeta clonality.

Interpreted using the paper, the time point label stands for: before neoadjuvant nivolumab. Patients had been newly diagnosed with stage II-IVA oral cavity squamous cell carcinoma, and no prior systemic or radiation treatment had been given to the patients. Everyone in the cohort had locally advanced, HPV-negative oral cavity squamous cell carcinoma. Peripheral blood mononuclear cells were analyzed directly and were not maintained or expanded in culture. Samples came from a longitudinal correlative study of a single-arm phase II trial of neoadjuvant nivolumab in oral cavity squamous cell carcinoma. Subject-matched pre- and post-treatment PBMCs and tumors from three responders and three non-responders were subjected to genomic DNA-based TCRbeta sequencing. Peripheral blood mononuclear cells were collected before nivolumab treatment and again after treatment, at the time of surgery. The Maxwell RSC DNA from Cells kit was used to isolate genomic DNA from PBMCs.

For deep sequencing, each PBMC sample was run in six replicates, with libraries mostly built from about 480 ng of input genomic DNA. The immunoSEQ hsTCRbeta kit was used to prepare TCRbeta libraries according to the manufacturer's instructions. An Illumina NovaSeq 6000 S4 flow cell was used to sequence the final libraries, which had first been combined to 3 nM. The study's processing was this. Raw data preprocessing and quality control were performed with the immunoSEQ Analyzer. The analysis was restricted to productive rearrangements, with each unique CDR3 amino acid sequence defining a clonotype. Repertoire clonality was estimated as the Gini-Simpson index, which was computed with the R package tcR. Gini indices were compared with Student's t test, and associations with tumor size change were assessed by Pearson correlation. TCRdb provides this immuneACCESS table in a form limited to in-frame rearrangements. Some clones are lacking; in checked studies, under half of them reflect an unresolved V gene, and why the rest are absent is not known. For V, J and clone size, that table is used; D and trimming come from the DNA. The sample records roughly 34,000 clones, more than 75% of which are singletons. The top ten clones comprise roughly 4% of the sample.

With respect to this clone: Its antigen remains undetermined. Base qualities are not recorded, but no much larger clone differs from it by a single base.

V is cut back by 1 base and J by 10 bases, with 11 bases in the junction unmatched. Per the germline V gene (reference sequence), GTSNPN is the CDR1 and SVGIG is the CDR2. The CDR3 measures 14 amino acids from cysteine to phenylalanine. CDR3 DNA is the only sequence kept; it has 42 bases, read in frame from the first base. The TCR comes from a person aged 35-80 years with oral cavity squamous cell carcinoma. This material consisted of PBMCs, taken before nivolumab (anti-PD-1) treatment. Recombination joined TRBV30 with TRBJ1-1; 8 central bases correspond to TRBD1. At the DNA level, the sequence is TGTGCCTGGAGTGACAGGGGGGCTGGGATAGTAGCTTTCTTT. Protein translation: CAWSDRGAGIVAFF.